This T cell receptor (beta chain) appears in the sequencing data of a study of blood T cell repertoires in COVID-19. Study-level background: The samples span acute and convalescent COVID-19 from the United States, Italy and Spain.

In the original processing: Reference gene primers were amplified, and this amplification served to estimate nucleated cell counts. The data were produced by immunoSEQ multiplex PCR, yet TCRdb's version contains in-frame clones alone and is incomplete. That table gives V, J and clone size, and the DNA gave D and trimming. The sample lists a few hundred thousand clones, less than 90% occurring once. Between the trimmed V and J ends, which lost 3 bases and 5 bases, there was a span of 10 bases. The CDR3 is 13 residues long. The germline CDR1 and CDR2 sequences are LNHDA and SQIVND (reference sequence). Cohorts were based on clinical histories the participants reported.

The genes are TRBV19 and TRBJ1-1; a weak D match, TRBD1 (5 bases). This clonotype was obtained from a woman younger than 45 who had been exposed to COVID-19. Sequencing was done on a sample of PBMCs or T cells enriched from blood (not recorded which). The DNA for the CDR3 is TGTGCCAGTAGTATCGCAGGGAGGACTGAAGCTTTCTTT. It specifies CASSIAGRTEAFF.